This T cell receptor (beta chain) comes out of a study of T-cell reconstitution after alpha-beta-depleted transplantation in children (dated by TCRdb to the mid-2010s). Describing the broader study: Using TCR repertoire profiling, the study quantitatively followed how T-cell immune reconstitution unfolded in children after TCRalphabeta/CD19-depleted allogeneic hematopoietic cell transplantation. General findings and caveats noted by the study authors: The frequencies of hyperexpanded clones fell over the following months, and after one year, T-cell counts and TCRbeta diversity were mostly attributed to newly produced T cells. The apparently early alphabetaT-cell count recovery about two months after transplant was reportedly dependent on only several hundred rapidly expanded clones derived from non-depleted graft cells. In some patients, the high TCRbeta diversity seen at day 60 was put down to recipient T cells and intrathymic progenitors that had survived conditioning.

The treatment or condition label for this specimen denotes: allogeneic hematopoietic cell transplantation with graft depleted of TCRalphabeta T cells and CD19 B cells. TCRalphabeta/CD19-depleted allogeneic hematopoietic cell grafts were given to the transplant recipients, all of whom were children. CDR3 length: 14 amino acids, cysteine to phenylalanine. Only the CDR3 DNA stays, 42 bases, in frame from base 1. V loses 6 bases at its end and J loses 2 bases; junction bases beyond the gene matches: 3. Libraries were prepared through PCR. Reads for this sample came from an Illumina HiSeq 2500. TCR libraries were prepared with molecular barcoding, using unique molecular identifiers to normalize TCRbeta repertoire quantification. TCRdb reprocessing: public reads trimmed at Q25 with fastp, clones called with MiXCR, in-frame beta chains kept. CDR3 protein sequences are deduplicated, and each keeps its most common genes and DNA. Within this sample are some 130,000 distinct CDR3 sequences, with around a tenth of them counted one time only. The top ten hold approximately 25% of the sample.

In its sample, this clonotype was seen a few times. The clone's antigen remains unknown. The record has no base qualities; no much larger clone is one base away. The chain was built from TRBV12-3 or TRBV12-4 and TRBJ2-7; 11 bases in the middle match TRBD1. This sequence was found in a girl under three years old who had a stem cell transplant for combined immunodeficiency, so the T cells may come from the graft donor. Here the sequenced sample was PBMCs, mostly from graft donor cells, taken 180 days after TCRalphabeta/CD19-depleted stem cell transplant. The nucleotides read TGTGCCAGCAGAGGGACAGGGGGGACCTACGAGCAGTACTTC. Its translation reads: CASRGTGGTYEQYF.